This T cell receptor beta chain was captured in a study of PD-1 blockade in classical Hodgkin lymphoma. Findings and limits, study-wide: The baseline diversity of complete responders showed similarity to that of newly diagnosed patients. Whatever underlies the repertoire differences (possibly disease activity or prior therapy) remains undefined. Later analyses included only patients treated at least 1 year post-ASCT.

Worth noting for this clone: The antigen remains unidentified.

The assay was immunoSEQ multiplex PCR, and TCRdb's table has in-frame clones only and misses some. The sample comprises tens of thousands of clones, 80% to 85% of which are singletons, and 1.8% rests with the top ten. Every patient had relapsed following autologous stem cell transplantation, and cohorts differed in brentuximab vedotin exposure. Magnetic negative selection purified CD4+ T cells from thawed PBMCs. Relapsed/refractory classical Hodgkin lymphoma patients had complete, partial or progressive responses. This receptor was taken from a human donor with classical Hodgkin lymphoma. The sample here was CD4+ T cells from blood, taken at baseline.

The CDR3 coding sequence is TGTGCCAGCAGTGATCTGATCCGGTACACTGAAGCTTTCTTT. It codes for CASSDLIRYTEAFF. The rearrangement uses TRBV6-1 and TRBJ1-1; unclear D gene. From germline, CDR1 is MNHNS and CDR2 SASEGT. This CDR3 is built from 14 residues. Between the trimmed V and J ends, which lost 3 bases and 3 bases, there was a span of 11 bases.